Each of the 26 T cell receptor beta chains below was sequenced from the same sample in a study of technical replicates of blood from several donors. TCRdb's copy holds only in-frame clones and misses some; the assay was immunoSEQ multiplex PCR. The table records about 72,000 clones, 92% of them present only once. The specimen sequenced was T cells isolated from PBMCs. These receptors originate from a human donor in good health.

With regard to this clone: The germline gene is not matched at one end of the junction; a read error may be the cause. The chain is built from TRBV19 and TRBJ1-4; TRBD1 agrees at 8 bases. Germline CDR1 reads LNHDA; CDR2 reads SQIVND (reference sequence). The CDR3 totals 12 residues. The CDR3 reads CASGRSQGAIRF. In DNA, the CDR3 is TGTGCCAGCGGTAGGAGCCAGGGGGCGATTCGTTTT.

This chain joins TRBV5-1 and TRBJ2-3; D possibly corresponds to TRBD1 (6 bases). CDR1 is SGHRS and CDR2 is YFSETQ in the germline V gene. The CDR3 is 17 amino acids. V lost 3 bases to trimming and J lost 3 bases, with 20 bases between them. CDR3 DNA sequence: TGCGCCAGCAGCTCACTCGCGTCAGGGGTTAAAACAGATACGCAGTATTTT. It translates to CASSSLASGVKTDTQYF.

A single count supports this clone. The rearrangement joins TRBV5-6 to TRBJ1-1; D is unclear. Trimming shortened V by 2 bases and J by 1 base, and 6 bases separated the two germline ends. The CDR3 covers 13 residues. Germline loops: CDR1 SGHDT, CDR2 YYEEEE. CDR3: CASSLGGNTEAFF. The CDR3 DNA reads as TGTGCCAGCAGCTTAGGAGGGAACACTGAAGCTTTCTTT.

The chain couples TRBV19 to TRBJ1-5, with D maybe TRBD1 (6 bases). Germline V gene lookup returns CDR1 LNHDA and CDR2 SQIVND (reference sequence). V dropped 1 base and J dropped 7 bases, with 11 bases sitting between them. The CDR3 is 14 amino acids. The CDR3 loop reads CASSIGGRGQPQHF. In DNA, the CDR3 is TGTGCCAGTAGTATAGGAGGCAGGGGACAGCCCCAGCATTTT.

The chain combines TRBV4-2 with TRBJ2-3, with TRBD2 identical over 10 bases. Germline V CDR1 and CDR2: LGHNA, YNFKEQ. The CDR3 is 16 amino acids. Germline trimming cut 0 bases from V and 7 bases from J; bases unmatched to any gene: 7. The CDR3 region is CASSQDLGTSAHTQYF. DNA for the CDR3: TGTGCCAGCAGCCAAGATCTTGGGACTAGCGCACATACGCAGTATTTT.

This chain joins TRBV30 and TRBJ2-7; 7 nucleotides agree with TRBD1. This CDR3 has 12 amino acids. The trim removed 3 bases at V and 3 bases at J, leaving 2 bases unmatched. Germline lookup yields CDR1 GTSNPN and CDR2 SVGIG (reference sequence). The CDR3 DNA follows: TGTGCCTGGAGAAGGGGGCTCTACGAGCAGTACTTC. It translates to CAWRRGLYEQYF.

For the CDR3, the DNA is TGTGCCAGCAGCCCCTCGGGTGGGGGGTACGAGCAGTACTTC. Translating it yields CASSPSGGGYEQYF. The chain employs TRBV5-6 and TRBJ2-7; a weak D match, TRBD2 (6 bases). V gave up 4 bases and J gave up 4 bases, with 15 bases separating them. Germline V gene sequence: CDR1 SGHDT, CDR2 YYEEEE. The CDR3 loop spans 14 amino acids.

A single count supports this clone. This sequence joins TRBV2 and TRBJ2-7; the match to TRBD2 covers 8 bases. From germline, CDR1 is SNHLY and CDR2 FYNNEI. This CDR3 has 14 amino acids. Trimming at V came to 3 bases and at J to 3 bases, leaving 4 bases not matched to a gene. CDR3 sequence reads: CASSDAGGIYEQYF. The CDR3 region has the DNA TGTGCCAGCAGTGATGCGGGAGGTATCTACGAGCAGTACTTC.

The genes are TRBV5-1 and TRBJ2-1, with 8 bases that match TRBD2. V dropped 0 bases and J dropped 6; count of bases not matched to a gene: 8. CDR1 and CDR2 from the germline V gene are SGHRS and YFSETQ. CDR3 length: 16 residues. The CDR3 region is CASSLDPGGGGNEQFF. DNA for the CDR3: TGCGCCAGCAGCTTGGACCCGGGAGGGGGGGGCAATGAGCAGTTCTTC.

This clone was seen just once. The V and J genes are TRBV1 and TRBJ1-5. TRBV1 is shown as a pseudogene. The CDR3 is 13 amino acids. CDR3 protein: CTSSRDLNQPQHF. The CDR3 region has the DNA TGCACCAGCAGCCGGGACTTGAATCAGCCCCAGCATTTT.

The chain employs TRBV27 and TRBJ2-7, with D unclear. V shed 4 bases and J shed 2 bases, with 9 bases lying between them. The germline V gene encodes CDR1 MNHEY and CDR2 SMNVEV (reference sequence). This CDR3 is 13 amino acids long. Written as DNA, the CDR3 is TGTGCCAGCAGTTCCGTCCCCCCCTACGAGCAGTACTTC. This codes for CASSSVPPYEQYF.

This clone showed up just a few times. The J gene is TRBJ1-1, the V gene TRBV30, with D possibly matching TRBD1 (6 bases). Germline values: CDR1 GTSNPN, CDR2 SVGIG (reference sequence). This CDR3 is 14 amino acids long. Between the trimmed V and J ends, which lost 4 bases and 1 base, there was a span of 13 bases. The CDR3 region is CAWNGAGENTEAFF. The CDR3 DNA is TGTGCCTGGAACGGGGCAGGGGAGAACACTGAAGCTTTCTTT.

The V and J genes are TRBV6-5 and TRBJ2-3; 9 bases match TRBD2. CDR3 length: 13 residues. Germline V gives CDR1 MNHEY, CDR2 SVGAGI. The V segment lost 6 bases and the J segment 5 bases; nucleotides outside the gene matches: 3. The CDR3 DNA follows: TGTGCCAGCAGGCGGGGGGGTGGAGATACGCAGTATTTT. As protein: CASRRGGGDTQYF.

This chain uses TRBV6-1 with TRBJ1-4, with D possibly TRBD1 on 5 matching bases. V shed 0 bases and J shed 4 bases, with 12 bases lying between them. This CDR3 region has 16 residues. The germline V gene has CDR1 MNHNS and CDR2 SASEGT. For the CDR3, the DNA is TGTGCCAGCAGTGAAGCGGTGGGGAGGGGTAATGAAAAACTGTTTTTT. This encodes CASSEAVGRGNEKLFF.

CDR3 sequence (DNA): TGCAGTGAGACACAGGCCAATGAGCAGTTCTTC. Protein sequence: CSETQANEQFF. The V gene is TRBV29-1, the J gene TRBJ2-1; maybe TRBD1 (5 bases). The CDR3 extends over 11 amino acids. The germline V gene encodes CDR1 SQVTM and CDR2 ANQGSEA.

CDR3 in DNA: TGTGCCAGCAGTCGGGACAGGGAGGGCTATGGCTACACCTTC. It yields the protein CASSRDREGYGYTF. V and J are TRBV7-9 and TRBJ1-2, with 9 nucleotides matching TRBD1. The CDR3 consists of 14 residues. The germline CDR1 and CDR2 sequences are SEHNR and FQNEAQ (reference sequence). The J segment lost 4 bases and the V segment lost 6 bases, leaving 6 bases of the junction unmatched.

This chain links TRBV19 with TRBJ2-2; D might be TRBD1 (6 bases). CDR3 size: 13 residues. CDR1 is LNHDA, CDR2 SQIVND, per germline (reference sequence). With 7 bases removed from V and 3 bases from J, the gap between germline ends came to 9 bases. CDR3: CASIRGYTGELFF. For the CDR3, the DNA is TGTGCCAGTATTAGGGGGTACACCGGGGAGCTGTTTTTT.

V usage is TRBV11-2 and J usage is TRBJ2-1, with TRBD1 as a possible D gene (5 bases). The CDR3 sequence is 15 residues long. Trimming stripped 1 base from V and 4 bases from J, with 11 bases between. Germline CDR1 and CDR2: SGHAT and FQNNGV. This CDR3 reads CASSLGRTIYNEQFF. In nucleotides, the CDR3 is TGTGCCAGCAGCTTAGGACGGACAATTTACAATGAGCAGTTCTTC. Supplemented by reference TRBV11-2 and TRBJ2-1, the full variable domain reads EAGVAQSPRYKIIEKRQSVAFWCNPISGHATLYWYQQILGQGPKLLIQFQNNGVVDDSQLPKDRFSAERLKGVDSTLKIQPAKLEDSAVYLCASSLGRTIYNEQFFGPGTRLTVL.

This chain connects TRBV6-5 to TRBJ2-2; D remains ambiguous. The CDR3 contains 12 residues. Trimming removed 6 bases from V and 7 bases from J, with 9 bases in between. Germline V lookup: CDR1 MNHEY, CDR2 SVGAGI. The chain's CDR3 is CASRPRGGELFF. The CDR3, as DNA: TGTGCCAGCAGGCCCAGAGGCGGGGAGCTGTTTTTT.

This chain links TRBV5-1 with TRBJ1-1; D not certain. Trimming shortened V by 4 bases and J by 4 bases, and 14 bases separated the two germline ends. There are 14 residues in the CDR3. Germline lookup yields CDR1 SGHRS and CDR2 YFSETQ. The CDR3 here is CASSIRLATTEAFF. The CDR3, as DNA: TGCGCCAGCAGCATTAGGTTAGCTACCACTGAAGCTTTCTTT.

This rearrangement joins TRBV28 to TRBJ2-1; 8 bases line up with TRBD2. The V segment lost 11 bases and the J segment 9 bases; nucleotides outside the gene matches: 9. The V gene's germline CDR1 is MDHEN and CDR2 SYDVKM. The CDR3 length is 12 residues. For the CDR3, the DNA is TGTGCCCACGGGCTAGCGGGTGCTGAGCAGTTCTTC. Protein product: CAHGLAGAEQFF. The complete variable domain, with remaining parts taken from reference TRBV28 and TRBJ2-1, reads DVKVTQSSRYLVKRTGEKVFLECVQDMDHENMFWYRQDPGLGLRLIYFSYDVKMKEKGDIPEGYSVSREKKERFSLILESASTNQTSMYLCAHGLAGAEQFFGPGTRLTVL.

This chain links TRBV15 with TRBJ2-7; 9 bases fit TRBD2. With 1 base clipped from V and 3 bases from J, the junction kept 1 base outside the gene matches. The germline CDR1 and CDR2 sequences are LNHNV and YYDKDF (reference sequence). The CDR3 has 14 amino acids. The CDR3 nucleotides are TGTGCCACCAGCAGAGGACTAGCGGACTACGAGCAGTACTTC. It codes for CATSRGLADYEQYF. Full variable domain (outside the CDR3, taken from reference TRBV15 and TRBJ2-7): DAMVIQNPRYQVTQFGKPVTLSCSQTLNHNVMYWYQQKSSQAPKLLFHYYDKDFNNEADTPDNFQSRRPNTSFCFLDIRSPGLGDTAMYLCATSRGLADYEQYFGPGTRLTVT.

The J gene is TRBJ2-7, the V gene TRBV6-5, with a possible D match to TRBD2 (5 bases). The germline CDR1 and CDR2 sequences are MNHEY and SVGAGI. This CDR3 has 13 residues. Trimming removed 5 bases at V and 3 bases at J, with 11 bases between. CDR3 region: CASSRDYSYEQYF. CDR3 bases: TGTGCCAGCAGTCGAGACTACAGCTACGAGCAGTACTTC.

The V gene is TRBV11-3, the J gene TRBJ2-2; D is perhaps TRBD2 (5 bases). V shed 6 bases and J shed 6 bases, with 11 bases lying between them. Germline V gives CDR1 SGHNT, CDR2 YENEEA. CDR3 size: 13 residues. CDR3 region: CASSSMEAGELFF. CDR3 nucleotide sequence: TGTGCCAGCAGTTCAATGGAGGCCGGGGAGCTGTTTTTT.

This clone was observed a handful of times. V and J are TRBV30 and TRBJ1-1; 7 bases fit TRBD1. The CDR3 spans 13 residues. J gave up 1 base and V 5 bases, and 4 bases lay outside the gene matches. The germline V gene has CDR1 GTSNPN and CDR2 SVGIG (reference sequence). CDR3 in amino acids: CAWEGQPNTEAFF. CDR3 in DNA: TGTGCCTGGGAGGGACAGCCGAACACTGAAGCTTTCTTT.

This chain links TRBV30 with TRBJ2-1, with 10 bases that match TRBD2. CDR3 length equals 16 residues. CDR1 and CDR2 (germline): GTSNPN, SVGIG (reference sequence). V was pared by 3 bases and J by 7 bases, with 12 bases of the junction left unmatched. The CDR3: CAWSQINTSGKNEQFF. The CDR3 bases are TGTGCCTGGAGCCAGATAAACACTAGCGGGAAAAATGAGCAGTTCTTC.